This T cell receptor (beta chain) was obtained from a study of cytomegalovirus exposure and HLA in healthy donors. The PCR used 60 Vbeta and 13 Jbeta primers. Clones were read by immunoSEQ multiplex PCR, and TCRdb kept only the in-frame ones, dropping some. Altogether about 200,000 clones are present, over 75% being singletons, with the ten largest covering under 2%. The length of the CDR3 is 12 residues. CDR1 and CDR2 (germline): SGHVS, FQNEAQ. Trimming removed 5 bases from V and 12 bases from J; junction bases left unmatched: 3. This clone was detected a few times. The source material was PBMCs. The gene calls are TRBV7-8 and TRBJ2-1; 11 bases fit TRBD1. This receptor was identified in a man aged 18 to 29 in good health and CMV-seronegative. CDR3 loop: CASSGTGGGQFF. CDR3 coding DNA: TGTGCCAGCAGCGGGACAGGGGGGGGGCAGTTCTTC.